This TCR beta chain was observed in a study of glioma-infiltrating T cells after dendritic cell vaccination. The ends lost 3 bases at V and 7 bases at J; junction bases unmatched: 4. CDR1 is SGHVS, CDR2 FQNEAQ, per germline. The CDR3 runs 14 residues. Sequencing was performed with immunoSEQ multiplex PCR; in TCRdb, only in-frame clones are kept and a portion is missing. The profile covers roughly 20,000 clones, with roughly 78% appearing a single time and 35% to 40% taken by the ten largest. Sequenced material: blood, taken before dendritic cell vaccination. This TCR came from a human donor with glioblastoma. The V gene is TRBV7-8, the J gene TRBJ2-2; 8 bases are a match to TRBD1. The CDR3 region has the DNA TGTGCCAGCAGCTTCAGGGGGCCTGGCGGGGAGCTGTTTTTT. This gives the protein CASSFRGPGGELFF.